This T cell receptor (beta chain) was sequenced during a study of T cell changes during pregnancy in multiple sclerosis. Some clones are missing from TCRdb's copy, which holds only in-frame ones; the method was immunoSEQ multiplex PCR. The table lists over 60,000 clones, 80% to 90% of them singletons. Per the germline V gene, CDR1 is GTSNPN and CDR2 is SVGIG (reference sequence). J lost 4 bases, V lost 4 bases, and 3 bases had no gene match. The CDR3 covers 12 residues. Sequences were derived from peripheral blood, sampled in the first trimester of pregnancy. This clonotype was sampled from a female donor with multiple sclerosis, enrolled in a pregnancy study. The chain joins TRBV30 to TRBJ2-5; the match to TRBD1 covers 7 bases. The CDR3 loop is CAWTGQLETQYF. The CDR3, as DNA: TGTGCCTGGACGGGACAGCTAGAGACCCAGTACTTC.